This TCR beta chain was recovered during a study of T-cell memory formation after mild COVID-19. Study-wide points: Contracting CD4+ clones sat mainly in CM and EM; CD8+ in EMRA.

CDR3 length equals 16 residues. Between the trimmed V and J ends, which lost 3 bases and 0 bases, there was a span of 12 bases. CDR1 and CDR2 from the germline V gene are MNHNS and SASEGT. Each CDR3 protein is one row after TCRdb ran MiXCR on the 5' RACE reads. The data hold around 500,000 distinct CDR3 sequences, with 15% to 20% observed a single time. Regarding this clonotype: Its target is not known.

This sequence originates from an adult woman who had mild COVID-19 (a few samples of this study predate the infection). Cell type and time point are not known. The V call is TRBV6-1, the J call TRBJ2-1, with a tentative D call TRBD2 (5 bases). The sequenced sample consisted of PBMCs or a T cell subset sorted from them (not recorded which). The CDR3: CASSEEAFSSYNEQFF. In DNA form, the CDR3 reads TGTGCCAGCAGTGAGGAGGCGTTCAGCTCCTACAATGAGCAGTTCTTC.